This paragraph covers one T cell receptor beta chain sequence. Its antigen is still unknown. The PCR was carried out with 60 Vbeta primers and 13 Jbeta primers. Only in-frame clones appear in the TCRdb table, and some are missing; sequencing was by immunoSEQ multiplex PCR. The sample holds 150,000 to 200,000 clones; 75% to 90% are singletons and the top ten take under 1.2%. These data belong to a study of cytomegalovirus exposure and HLA in healthy donors. Study-level points and caveats: Excluded were some V segments that proved indistinguishable, including TRBV6-2 and TRBV6-3. Later analysis indicated greater clonal expansion among HLA-associated TCR beta chains than among equally common other chains.

With 3 bases clipped from V and 5 bases from J, the junction kept 8 bases outside the gene matches. CDR1 is MDHEN and CDR2 is SYDVKM in the germline V gene. The CDR3 loop spans 16 amino acids. Donors were nominally healthy when sampled, though unrecorded immune exposures were likely. The clonotype comes from a boy aged 2-9 years in good health and CMV-seronegative. The genes are TRBV28 and TRBJ2-1, with TRBD2 identical over 9 bases. The sequenced sample consisted of PBMCs. The CDR3 bases are TGTGCCAGCAGTTTTGTGGGCGGGGGGGCAGACAATGAGCAGTTCTTC. Its protein is CASSFVGGGADNEQFF. The whole variable domain, filled in from reference TRBV28 and TRBJ2-1, reads DVKVTQSSRYLVKRTGEKVFLECVQDMDHENMFWYRQDPGLGLRLIYFSYDVKMKEKGDIPEGYSVSREKKERFSLILESASTNQTSMYLCASSFVGGGADNEQFFGPGTRLTVL.